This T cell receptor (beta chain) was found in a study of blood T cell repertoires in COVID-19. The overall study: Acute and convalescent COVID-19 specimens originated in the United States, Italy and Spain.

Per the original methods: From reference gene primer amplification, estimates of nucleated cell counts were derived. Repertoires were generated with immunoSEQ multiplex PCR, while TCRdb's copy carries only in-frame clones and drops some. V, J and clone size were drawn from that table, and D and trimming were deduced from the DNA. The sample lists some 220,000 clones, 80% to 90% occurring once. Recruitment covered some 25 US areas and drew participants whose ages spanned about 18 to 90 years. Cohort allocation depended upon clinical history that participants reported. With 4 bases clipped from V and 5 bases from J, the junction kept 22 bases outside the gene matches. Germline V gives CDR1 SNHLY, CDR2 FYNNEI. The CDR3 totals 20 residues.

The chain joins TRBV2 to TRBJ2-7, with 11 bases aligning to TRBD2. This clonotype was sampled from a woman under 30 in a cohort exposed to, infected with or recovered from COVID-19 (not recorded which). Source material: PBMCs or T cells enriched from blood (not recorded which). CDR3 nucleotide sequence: TGTGCCAGCAGTGGGTGGCGTTCCGGGACTAGCGGACTCCGGGGCGACGAGCAGTACTTC. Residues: CASSGWRSGTSGLRGDEQYF. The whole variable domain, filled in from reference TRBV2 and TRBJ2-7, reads EPEVTQTPSHQVTQMGQEVILRCVPISNHLYFYWYRQILGQKVEFLVSFYNNEISEKSEIFDDQFSVERPDGSNFTLKIRSTKLEDSAMYFCASSGWRSGTSGLRGDEQYFGPGTRLTVT.